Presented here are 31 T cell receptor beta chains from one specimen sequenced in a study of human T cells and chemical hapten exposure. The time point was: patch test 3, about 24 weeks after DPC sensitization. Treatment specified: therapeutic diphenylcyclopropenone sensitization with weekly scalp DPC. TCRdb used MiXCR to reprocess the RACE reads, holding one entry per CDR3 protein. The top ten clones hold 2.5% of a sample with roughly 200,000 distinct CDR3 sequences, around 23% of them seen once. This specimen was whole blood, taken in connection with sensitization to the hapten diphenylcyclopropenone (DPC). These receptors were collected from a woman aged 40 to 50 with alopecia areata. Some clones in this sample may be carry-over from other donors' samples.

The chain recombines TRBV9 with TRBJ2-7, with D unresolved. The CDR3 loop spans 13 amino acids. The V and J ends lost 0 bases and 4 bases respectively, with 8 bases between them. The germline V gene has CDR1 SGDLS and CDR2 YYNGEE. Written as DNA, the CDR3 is TGTGCCAGCAGCGTAGCAGACGGATACGAGCAGTACTTC. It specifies CASSVADGYEQYF.

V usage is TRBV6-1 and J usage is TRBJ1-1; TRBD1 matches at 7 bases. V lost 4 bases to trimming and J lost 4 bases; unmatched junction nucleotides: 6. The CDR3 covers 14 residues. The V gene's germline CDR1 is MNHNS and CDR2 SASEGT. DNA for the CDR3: TGTGCCAGCAGTGGGGGGACAGCGGGCACTGAAGCTTTCTTT. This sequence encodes CASSGGTAGTEAFF.

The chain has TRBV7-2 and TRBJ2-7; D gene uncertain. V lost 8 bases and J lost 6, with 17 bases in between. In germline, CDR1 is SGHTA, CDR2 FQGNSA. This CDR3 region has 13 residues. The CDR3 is CASGRSRESEQYF. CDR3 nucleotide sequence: TGTGCCAGCGGCCGGTCAAGGGAATCCGAGCAGTACTTC. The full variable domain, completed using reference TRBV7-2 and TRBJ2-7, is GAGVSQSPSNKVTEKGKDVELRCDPISGHTALYWYRQSLGQGLEFLIYFQGNSAPDKSGLPSDRFSAERTGGSVSTLTIQRTQQEDSAVYLCASGRSRESEQYFGPGTRLTVT.

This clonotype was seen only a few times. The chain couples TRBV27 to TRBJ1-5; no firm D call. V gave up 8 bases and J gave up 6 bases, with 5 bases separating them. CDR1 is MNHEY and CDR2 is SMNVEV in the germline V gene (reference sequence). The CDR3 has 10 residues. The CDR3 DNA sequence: TGTGCCAGCGCGACTCAGCCCCAGCATTTT. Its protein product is CASATQPQHF.

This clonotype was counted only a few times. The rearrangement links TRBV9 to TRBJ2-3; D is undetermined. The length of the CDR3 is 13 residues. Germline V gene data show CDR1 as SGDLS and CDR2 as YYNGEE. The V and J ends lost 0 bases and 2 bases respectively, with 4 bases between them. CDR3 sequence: CASSVAPTDTQYF. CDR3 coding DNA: TGTGCCAGCAGCGTAGCCCCCACAGATACGCAGTATTTT. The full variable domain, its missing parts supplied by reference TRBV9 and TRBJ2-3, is DSGVTQTPKHLITATGQRVTLRCSPRSGDLSVYWYQQSLDQGLQFLIQYYNGEERAKGNILERFSAQQFPDLHSELNLSSLELGDSALYFCASSVAPTDTQYFGPGTRLTVL.

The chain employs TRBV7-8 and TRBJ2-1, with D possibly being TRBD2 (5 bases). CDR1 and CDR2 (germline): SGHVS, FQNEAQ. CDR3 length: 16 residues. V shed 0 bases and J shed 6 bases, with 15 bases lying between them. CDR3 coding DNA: TGTGCCAGCAGCTTAGCCCCCCGAGGGAGCGGCAATGAGCAGTTCTTC. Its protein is CASSLAPRGSGNEQFF.

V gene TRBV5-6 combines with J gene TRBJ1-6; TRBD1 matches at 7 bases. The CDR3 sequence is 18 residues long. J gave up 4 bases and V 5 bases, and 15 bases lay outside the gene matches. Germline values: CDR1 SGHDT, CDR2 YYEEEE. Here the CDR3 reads CASRGGQESSRYNSPLHF. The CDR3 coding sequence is TGTGCCAGCAGGGGAGGACAGGAGAGTTCCCGTTATAATTCACCCCTCCACTTT. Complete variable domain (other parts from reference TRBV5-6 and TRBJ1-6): DAGVTQSPTHLIKTRGQQVTLRCSPKSGHDTVSWYQQALGQGPQFIFQYYEEEERQRGNFPDRFSGHQFPNYSSELNVNALLLGDSALYLCASRGGQESSRYNSPLHFGNGTRLTVT.

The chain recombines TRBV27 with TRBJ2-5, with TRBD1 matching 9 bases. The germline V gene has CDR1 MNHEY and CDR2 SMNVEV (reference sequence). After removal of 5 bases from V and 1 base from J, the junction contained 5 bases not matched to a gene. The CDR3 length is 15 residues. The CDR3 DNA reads TGTGCCAGCAGTCCGAAGGACAGGGGCCAAGAGACCCAGTACTTC. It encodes CASSPKDRGQETQYF.

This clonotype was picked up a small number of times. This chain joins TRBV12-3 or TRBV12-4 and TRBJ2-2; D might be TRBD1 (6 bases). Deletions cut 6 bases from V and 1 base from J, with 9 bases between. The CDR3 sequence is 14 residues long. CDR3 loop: CASSRQVNTGELFF. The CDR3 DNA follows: TGTGCCAGCAGCCGACAGGTGAACACCGGGGAGCTGTTTTTT.

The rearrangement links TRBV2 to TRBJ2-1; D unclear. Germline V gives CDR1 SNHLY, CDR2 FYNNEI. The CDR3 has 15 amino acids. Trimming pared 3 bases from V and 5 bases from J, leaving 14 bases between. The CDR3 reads CASSDMIHSNNEQFF. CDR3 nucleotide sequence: TGTGCCAGCAGTGATATGATCCATTCTAACAATGAGCAGTTCTTC.

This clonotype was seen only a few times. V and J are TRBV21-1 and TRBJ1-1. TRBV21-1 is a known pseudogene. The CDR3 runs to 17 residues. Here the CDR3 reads CASSIDLVDTANTEAFF. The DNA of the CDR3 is TGTGCCAGCAGCATCGATCTAGTAGACACGGCGAACACTGAAGCTTTCTTT.

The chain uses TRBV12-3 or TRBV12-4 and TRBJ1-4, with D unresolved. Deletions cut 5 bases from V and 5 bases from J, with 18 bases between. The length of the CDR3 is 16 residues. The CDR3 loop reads CASSPQSTMTNEKLFF. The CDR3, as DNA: TGTGCCAGCAGTCCCCAAAGTACCATGACCAATGAAAAACTGTTTTTT.

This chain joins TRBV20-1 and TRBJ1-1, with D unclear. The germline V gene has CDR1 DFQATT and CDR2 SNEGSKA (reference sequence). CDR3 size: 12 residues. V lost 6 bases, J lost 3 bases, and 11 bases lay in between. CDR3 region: CSAGRGDTEAFF. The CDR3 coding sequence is TGCAGTGCCGGGCGCGGGGACACTGAAGCTTTCTTT.

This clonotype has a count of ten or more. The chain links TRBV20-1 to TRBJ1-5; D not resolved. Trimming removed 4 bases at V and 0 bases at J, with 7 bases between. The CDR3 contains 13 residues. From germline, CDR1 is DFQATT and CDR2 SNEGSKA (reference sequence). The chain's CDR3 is CSATQNSNQPQHF. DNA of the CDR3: TGCAGTGCTACTCAGAATAGCAATCAGCCCCAGCATTTT.

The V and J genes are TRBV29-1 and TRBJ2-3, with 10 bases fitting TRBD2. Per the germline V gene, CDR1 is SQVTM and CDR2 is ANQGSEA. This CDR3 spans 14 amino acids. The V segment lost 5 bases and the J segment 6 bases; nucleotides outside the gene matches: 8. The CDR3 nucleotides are TGCAGCGTTATAGCGGGAGGACCAGGGGATACGCAGTATTTT. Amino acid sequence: CSVIAGGPGDTQYF.

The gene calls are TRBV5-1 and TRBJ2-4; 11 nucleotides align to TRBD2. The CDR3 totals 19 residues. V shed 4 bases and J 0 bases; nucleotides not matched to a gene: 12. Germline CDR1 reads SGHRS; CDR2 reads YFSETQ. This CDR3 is CASSMEAGTSGRAKNIQYF. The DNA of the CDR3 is TGCGCCAGCAGCATGGAGGCCGGGACTAGCGGTAGAGCCAAAAACATTCAGTACTTC.

As DNA, the CDR3 is TGTGCCAGCAGACCTTCTGGAAACACCATATATTTT. It codes for CASRPSGNTIYF. The gene calls are TRBV6-2 or TRBV6-3 and TRBJ1-3; D is uncertain. This CDR3 is 12 amino acids long. From germline, CDR1 is MNHEY and CDR2 SVGEGT. The V end lost 6 bases, the J end lost 1 base, and 4 bases lay between the germline ends.

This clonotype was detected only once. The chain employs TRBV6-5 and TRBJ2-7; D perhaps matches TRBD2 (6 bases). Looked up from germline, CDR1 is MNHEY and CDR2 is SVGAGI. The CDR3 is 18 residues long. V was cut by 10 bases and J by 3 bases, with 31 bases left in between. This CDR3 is CATSTTAPGSTGVYEQYF. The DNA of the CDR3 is TGTGCCACTTCCACTACAGCCCCCGGAAGCACGGGAGTCTACGAGCAGTACTTC.

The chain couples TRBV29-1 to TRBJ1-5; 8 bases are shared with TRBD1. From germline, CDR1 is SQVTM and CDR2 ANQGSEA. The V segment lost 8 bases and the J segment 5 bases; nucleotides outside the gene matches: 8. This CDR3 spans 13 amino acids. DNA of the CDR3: TGCAGCATTGGACAGGGTGGGGATCAGCCCCAGCATTTT. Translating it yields CSIGQGGDQPQHF.

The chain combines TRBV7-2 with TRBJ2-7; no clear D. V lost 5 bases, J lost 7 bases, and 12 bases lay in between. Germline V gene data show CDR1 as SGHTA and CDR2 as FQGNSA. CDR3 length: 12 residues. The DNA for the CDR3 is TGTGCCAGCAGCCCCCAGCGCGAGGAGCAGTACTTC. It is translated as CASSPQREEQYF.

The CDR3 is CATSTPPTGRRNTDTQYF. Written as DNA, the CDR3 is TGTGCCACCAGTACGCCCCCCACGGGCAGAAGAAACACAGATACGCAGTATTTT. This chain connects TRBV24-1 to TRBJ2-3; D ambiguous. Per germline, CDR1 KGHDR and CDR2 SFDVKD. Trimming pared 6 bases from V and 2 bases from J, leaving 23 bases between. CDR3 size: 18 residues.

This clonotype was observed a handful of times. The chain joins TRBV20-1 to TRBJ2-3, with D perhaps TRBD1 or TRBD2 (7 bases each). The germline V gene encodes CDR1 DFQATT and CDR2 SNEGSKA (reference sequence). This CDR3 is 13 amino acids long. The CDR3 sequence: CSSGQGGSDTQYF. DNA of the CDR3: TGCAGCTCGGGTCAGGGGGGGTCAGATACGCAGTATTTT.

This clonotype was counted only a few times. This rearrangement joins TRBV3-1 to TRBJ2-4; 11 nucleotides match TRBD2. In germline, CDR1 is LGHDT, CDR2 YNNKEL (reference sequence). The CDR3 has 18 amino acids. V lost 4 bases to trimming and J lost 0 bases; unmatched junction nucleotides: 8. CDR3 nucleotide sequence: TGTGCCAGCAGCCGTGCTAGCGGGAGGACGGTAGCCAAAAACATTCAGTACTTC. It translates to CASSRASGRTVAKNIQYF.

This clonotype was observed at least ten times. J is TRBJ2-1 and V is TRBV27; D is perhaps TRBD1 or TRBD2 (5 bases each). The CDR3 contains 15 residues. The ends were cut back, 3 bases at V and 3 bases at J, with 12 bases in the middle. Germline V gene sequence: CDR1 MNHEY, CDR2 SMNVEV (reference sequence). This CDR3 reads CASSFGGQLYNEQFF. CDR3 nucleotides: TGTGCCAGCAGTTTTGGGGGTCAGCTCTACAATGAGCAGTTCTTC.

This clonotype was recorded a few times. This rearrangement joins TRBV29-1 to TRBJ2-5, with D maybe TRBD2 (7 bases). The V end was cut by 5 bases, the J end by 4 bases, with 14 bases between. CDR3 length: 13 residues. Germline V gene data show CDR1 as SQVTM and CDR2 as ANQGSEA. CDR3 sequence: CSVHRGGSETQYF. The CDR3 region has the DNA TGCAGCGTTCATAGGGGGGGATCAGAGACCCAGTACTTC.

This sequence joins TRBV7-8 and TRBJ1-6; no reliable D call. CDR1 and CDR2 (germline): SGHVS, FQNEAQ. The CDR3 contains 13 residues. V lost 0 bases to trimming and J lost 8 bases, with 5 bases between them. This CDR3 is CASSLAVDSPLHF. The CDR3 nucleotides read TGTGCCAGCAGCTTAGCCGTTGATTCACCCCTCCACTTT.

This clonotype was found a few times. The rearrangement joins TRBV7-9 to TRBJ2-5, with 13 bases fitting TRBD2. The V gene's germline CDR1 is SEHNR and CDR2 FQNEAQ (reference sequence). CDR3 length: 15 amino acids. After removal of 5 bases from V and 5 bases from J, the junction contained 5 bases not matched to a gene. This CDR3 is CASSPTSGRPETQYF. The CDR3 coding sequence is TGTGCCAGCAGCCCGACTAGCGGGAGGCCGGAGACCCAGTACTTC.

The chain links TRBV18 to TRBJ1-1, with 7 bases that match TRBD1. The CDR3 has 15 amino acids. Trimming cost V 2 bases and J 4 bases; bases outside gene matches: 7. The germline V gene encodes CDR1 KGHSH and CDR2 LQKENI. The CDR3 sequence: CASSPMGQMITEAFF. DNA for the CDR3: TGTGCCAGCTCACCAATGGGACAGATGATCACTGAAGCTTTCTTT.

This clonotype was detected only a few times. CDR3 nucleotides: TGTGCCAGCAGCCCCACTACGGGAGCGGTCACCGGGGAGCTGTTTTTT. It encodes CASSPTTGAVTGELFF. The chain is built from TRBV5-4 and TRBJ2-2, with D possibly TRBD2 on 6 matching bases. CDR1 is SGHNT, CDR2 YYREEE, per germline (reference sequence). The V end was cut by 4 bases, the J end by 4 bases, with 17 bases between. The CDR3 has 16 residues. The full variable domain, completed using reference TRBV5-4 and TRBJ2-2, is ETGVTQSPTHLIKTRGQQVTLRCSSQSGHNTVSWYQQALGQGPQFIFQYYREEENGRGNFPPRFSGLQFPNYSSELNVNALELDDSALYLCASSPTTGAVTGELFFGEGSRLTVL.

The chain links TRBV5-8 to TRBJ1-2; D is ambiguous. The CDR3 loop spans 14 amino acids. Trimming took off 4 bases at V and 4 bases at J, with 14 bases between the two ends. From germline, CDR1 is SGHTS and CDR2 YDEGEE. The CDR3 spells CASSPGGPIYGYTF. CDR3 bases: TGTGCCAGCAGCCCTGGAGGACCAATCTATGGCTACACCTTC.

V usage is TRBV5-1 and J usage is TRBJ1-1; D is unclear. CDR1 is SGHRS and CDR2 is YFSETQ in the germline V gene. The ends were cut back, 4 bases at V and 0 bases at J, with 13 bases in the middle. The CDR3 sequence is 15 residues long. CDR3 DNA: TGCGCCAGCAGCCCGGGCTCCGGGTTGAACACTGAAGCTTTCTTT. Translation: CASSPGSGLNTEAFF.